This entry lists 5 T cell receptor beta chains sequenced from one sample in a study of T cells in Graves' hyperthyroidism and ophthalmopathy. RNA transcripts were the template for amplifying TCR beta CDR3 regions. The HTBI primer set served for first-round RT-PCR of the TCR CDR3. TCRdb analysed the multiplex PCR reads with MiXCR anew, one entry per CDR3 protein. In the table there are fewer than 800,000 distinct CDR3 sequences, 16% of which are singletons. Sequencing used blood. The source is a young man with Graves' hyperthyroidism.

This clonotype has a handful of counts. The chain links TRBV6-1 to TRBJ2-5, with D possibly matching TRBD1 (7 bases). CDR3 length equals 16 residues. V shed 4 bases and J shed 3 bases, with 18 bases lying between them. Germline V gene lookup returns CDR1 MNHNS and CDR2 SASEGT. The CDR3 coding sequence is TGTGCCAGCAGTGGAACGGAGGGGGCAAGGGAAGAGACCCAGTACTTC. Its translation is CASSGTEGAREETQYF.

This clonotype was counted ten times or more. The V and J genes are TRBV18 and TRBJ2-7, with D uncertain. The CDR3 consists of 14 residues. V was pared by 1 base and J by 2 bases, with 9 bases between. Germline V gene data show CDR1 as KGHSH and CDR2 as LQKENI. CDR3 sequence (DNA): TGTGCCAGCTCACCACTTAACAGCCCCTACGAGCAGTACTTC. It is translated as CASSPLNSPYEQYF.

CDR3 in amino acids: CASSLTRTSGTRYEQYF. CDR3 nucleotides: TGTGCCAGCAGCTTAACCCGGACTAGCGGGACAAGGTACGAGCAGTACTTC. The chain joins TRBV7-3 to TRBJ2-7; 12 bases agree with TRBD2. Losses at the gene ends were 0 bases for V and 4 bases for J; bases not matched to a gene: 7. Per germline, CDR1 SGHTA and CDR2 FQGTGA. The CDR3 sequence is 17 residues long.

This clonotype appeared a few times. V gene TRBV20-1 combines with J gene TRBJ2-1, with TRBD2 identical over 8 bases. Germline loops: CDR1 DFQATT, CDR2 SNEGSKA (reference sequence). The CDR3 loop spans 14 amino acids. Trimming at V came to 6 bases and at J to 4 bases, leaving 8 bases not matched to a gene. The CDR3 region is CSAIAGLPYNEQFF. The DNA of the CDR3 is TGCAGTGCCATAGCGGGACTCCCTTACAATGAGCAGTTCTTC.

This chain connects TRBV5-1 to TRBJ2-7; TRBD1 aligns across 7 bases. Per germline, CDR1 SGHRS and CDR2 YFSETQ. This CDR3 contains 16 residues. V was pared by 2 bases and J by 4 bases, with 12 bases of the junction left unmatched. The CDR3 loop is CASSFAPGTERYEQYF. The DNA of the CDR3 is TGCGCCAGCAGCTTCGCCCCCGGGACAGAAAGATACGAGCAGTACTTC.